The sequence of this T cell receptor beta chain was determined in a study of T-cell memory formation after mild COVID-19. The overall study: TCR clusters mostly belonged to single donors.

Notes on this clonotype: Its antigen is undetermined.

General observations from the study: Specificity for SARS-CoV-2 was not confirmed among the second-wave clones peaking on day 37. Clones that got smaller from day 15 to 85 had even CD4/CD8, while clones growing later tipped toward CD4+.

Germline-derived CDR1 and CDR2 are SQVTM and ANQGSEA. Trimming stripped 6 bases from V and 0 bases from J, with 9 bases between. The CDR3 totals 13 residues. TCRdb reprocessed the 5' RACE reads via MiXCR and lists one record per CDR3 protein. The table includes some 450,000 distinct CDR3 sequences, more than 15% detected once. This TCR was sampled from a man between 18 and 29 years old who had mild COVID-19 (a few samples of this study predate the infection). Cell type and time point are not known. The sequencing input was PBMCs or a T cell subset sorted from them (not recorded which). This chain connects TRBV29-1 to TRBJ2-1, with D perhaps TRBD1 or TRBD2 (5 bases each). CDR3 loop: CSVSGSSYNEQFF. DNA of the CDR3: TGCAGCGTATCAGGGAGCTCCTACAATGAGCAGTTCTTC.